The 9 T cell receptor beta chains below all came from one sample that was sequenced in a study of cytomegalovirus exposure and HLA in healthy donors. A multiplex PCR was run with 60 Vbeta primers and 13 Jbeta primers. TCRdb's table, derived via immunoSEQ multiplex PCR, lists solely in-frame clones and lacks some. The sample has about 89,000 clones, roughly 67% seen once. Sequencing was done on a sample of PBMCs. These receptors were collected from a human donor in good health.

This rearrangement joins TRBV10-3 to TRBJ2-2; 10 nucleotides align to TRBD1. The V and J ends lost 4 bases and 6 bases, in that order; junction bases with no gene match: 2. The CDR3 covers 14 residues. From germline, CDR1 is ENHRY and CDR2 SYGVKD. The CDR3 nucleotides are TGTGCCATCAGTGCCGGGACAGGGGCCGGGGAGCTGTTTTTT. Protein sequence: CAISAGTGAGELFF.

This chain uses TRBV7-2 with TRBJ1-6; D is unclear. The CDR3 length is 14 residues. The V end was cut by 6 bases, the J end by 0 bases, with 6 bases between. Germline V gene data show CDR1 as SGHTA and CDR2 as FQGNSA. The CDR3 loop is CASRSSSYNSPLHF. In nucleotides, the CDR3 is TGTGCCAGCAGGTCGAGCTCCTATAATTCACCCCTCCACTTT.

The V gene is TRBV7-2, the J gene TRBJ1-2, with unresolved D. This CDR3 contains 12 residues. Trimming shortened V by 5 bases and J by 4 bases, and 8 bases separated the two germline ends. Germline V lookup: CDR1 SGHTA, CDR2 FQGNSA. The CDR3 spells CASSHYSYGYTF. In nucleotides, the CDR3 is TGTGCCAGCAGCCATTACAGCTATGGCTACACCTTC.

The CDR3 is CASNVRGNQPQHF. The CDR3 DNA is TGTGCCAGCAATGTCAGGGGCAATCAGCCCCAGCATTTT. The chain combines TRBV2 with TRBJ1-5; D may be TRBD1 (5 bases). Germline V gives CDR1 SNHLY, CDR2 FYNNEI. The CDR3 has 13 amino acids. V lost 7 bases and J lost 2, with 9 bases in between.

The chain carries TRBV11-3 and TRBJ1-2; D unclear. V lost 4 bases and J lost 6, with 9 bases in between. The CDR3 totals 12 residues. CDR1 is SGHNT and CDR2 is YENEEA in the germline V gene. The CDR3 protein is CASSSGRDGYTF. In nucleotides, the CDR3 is TGTGCCAGCAGCTCAGGTCGCGATGGCTACACCTTC. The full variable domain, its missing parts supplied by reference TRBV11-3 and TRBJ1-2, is EAGVVQSPRYKIIEKKQPVAFWCNPISGHNTLYWYLQNLGQGPELLIRYENEEAVDDSQLPKDRFSAERLKGVDSTLKIQPAELGDSAVYLCASSSGRDGYTFGSGTRLTVV.

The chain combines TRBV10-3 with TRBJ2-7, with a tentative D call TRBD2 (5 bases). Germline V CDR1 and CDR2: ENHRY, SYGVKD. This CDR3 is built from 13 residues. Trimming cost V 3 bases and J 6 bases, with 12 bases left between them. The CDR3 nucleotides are TGTGCCATCAGTGAACAGCTAGCACCCGAGCAGTACTTC. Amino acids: CAISEQLAPEQYF.

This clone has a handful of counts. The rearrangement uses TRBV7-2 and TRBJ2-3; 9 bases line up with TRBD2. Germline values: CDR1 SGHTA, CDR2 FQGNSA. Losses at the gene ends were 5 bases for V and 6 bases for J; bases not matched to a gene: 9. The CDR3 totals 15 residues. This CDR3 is CASSLPTSGHDTQYF. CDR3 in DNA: TGTGCCAGCAGCCTACCGACTAGCGGTCATGATACGCAGTATTTT.

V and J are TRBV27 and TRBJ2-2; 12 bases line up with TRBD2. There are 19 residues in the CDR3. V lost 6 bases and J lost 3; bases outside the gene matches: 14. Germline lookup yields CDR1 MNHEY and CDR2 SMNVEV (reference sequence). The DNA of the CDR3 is TGTGCCAGCAGGGAGCTTCTGACTAGCGGGGGTCTATACACCGGGGAGCTGTTTTTT. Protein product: CASRELLTSGGLYTGELFF.

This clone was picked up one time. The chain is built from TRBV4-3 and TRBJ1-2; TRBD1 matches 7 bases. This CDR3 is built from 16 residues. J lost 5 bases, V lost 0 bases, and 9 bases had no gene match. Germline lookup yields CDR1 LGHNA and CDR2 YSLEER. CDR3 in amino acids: CASSQDRWAGGYGYTF. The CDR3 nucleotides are TGCGCCAGCAGCCAAGATCGATGGGCAGGGGGATATGGCTACACCTTC.